This T cell receptor (beta chain) appears in the sequencing data of a study of shared clonotypes between healthy human individuals (dated by TCRdb to about 2020). Background for the entire study: The cohort comprised a couple of women and a few men aged 18 to 49 years. For each donor, CD4 naive and CD4 memory were each run on three plates, CD8 naive on two plates, and CD8 memory on one plate. The study deeply sequenced blood TCR repertoires of 5 or 6 healthy adults to estimate repertoire size and the extent of clonotype sharing between individuals. Different laboratories and diverse techniques were used to prepare libraries and sequence TCR repertoires, to increase sequencing depth and limit assay-specific biases. Per donor, leukapheresis produced somewhere between about 0.94 and 10 billion PBMCs. General conclusions and limits of the study: Higher generation probabilities were observed for clonotypes shared by all four sorted-subset donors than for non-shared clonotypes. Only blood was sampled, and tissue TCR repertoires likely differ from those in blood. Even with the large sequencing depth, rarefaction of the sorted-subset datasets indicated that sequencing was incomplete. Naive subsets generally had larger estimated clonotype richness than memory subsets did. Sharing across a handful of donors was observed for approximately 5% of naive CD4, over 3% of naive CD8, 2% to 2.5% of memory CD4, and 0.4% of memory CD8 clonotypes. The genetic and exposure-history diversity represented was limited by the small number of donors. Based on pairwise subsampling, the degree of clonotype sharing among donors was expected to be affected by sequencing depth.

Comment on this clone: Which antigen it targets is not known. No base qualities exist here, and no much larger clone lies one base off it.

The junction carries 19 bases between V and J, which are trimmed by 5 bases and 4 bases respectively. The CDR3 goes from the cysteine to the phenylalanine over 16 residues. Only the CDR3 portion is preserved as DNA: 48 bases, with reading frame beginning at the first base. Based on the germline V gene, the CDR1 and CDR2 sequences are MDHEN and SYDVKM. CD8 naive samples consisted of CD45RO-negative cells that were positively selected for CCR7, yielding a CD45RA+CCR7+ population without TemRA cells. Healthy HIV-negative adults with no recently reported acute infections or vaccinations were included as donors. Every donor was a Caucasian adult living in Nashville, Tennessee, USA. Blood was collected by leukapheresis, and PBMCs were isolated by Ficoll-Histopaque density gradient centrifugation and then cryopreserved in liquid nitrogen vapor phase. Purity and quantity of every magnetically sorted T cell population were checked by analytical flow cytometry. Genomic DNA was isolated from each sorted fraction and quantified by UV absorbance on a Nanodrop 2000c.

Using the deep immunoSEQ assay, TCR CDR3 regions were amplified from genomic DNA by multiplex PCR. For each cell subset, the extracted genomic DNA was distributed evenly across all wells of several immunoSEQ 96-well plates, and each plate served as one replicate. For sorted subsets, 150 to 250 ng genomic DNA, equal to about 30,000 T cell genomes, was loaded into each replicate PCR. Purified libraries were quantified with a Qubit 3.0 fluorometer, sized on a Bioanalyzer 2100, and re-quantified with the KAPA Library Quantification kit. Each immunoSEQ 96-well plate was sequenced on its own single-read 150-cycle Illumina NextSeq 550 flow cell. Processing in the source paper ran as follows. Because the immunoSEQ output held only junctional sequences and lacked quality scores, the filtering could not match the filtering applied to full-length reads. To assign V/J genes and CDR3, sequences were annotated against IMGT germline references using PyIR, a Python wrapper for IgBLAST v1.9. Reads were filtered out if the reads had weak V/J assignments (E-value above 1e-6), no CDR3, stop codons, out-of-frame junctions, or ambiguous translated residues. A V3J clonotype was defined by an identical inferred V gene, J gene, and CDR3 amino acid sequence. Percentage overlap between repertoires was calculated by dividing the number of shared unique clonotypes by the size of the smaller repertoire. Three approaches were used to assess repertoire richness: RTK rarefaction, the Chao1 estimator, and Recon v2.1 estimates of unobserved clonotypes. OLGA was used to compute generation probabilities for all TCRbeta clonotypes that the gDNA method yielded from a handful of donors. TCRdb stores this immuneACCESS table with in-frame sequences only. Part of the clones is absent; in the studies checked, under half of the shortfall reflects unresolved V genes, and no reason is known for the rest. Clone size and V and J calls were adopted from that table, with D and trimming inferred from the DNA. The sample yields hundreds of thousands of clones; roughly 95% were counted once. The ten largest clones represent about 0.11% of the sample.

The chain is assembled from TRBV28 and TRBJ2-3; the D gene is possibly TRBD2, with 5 bases matching. This receptor was obtained from a woman between 25 and 40 years old in good health. The sample taken for sequencing was naive CD8+ T cells sorted from blood. The meaning of the sample's cell subset or site label: CD45RA+CCR7+. CDR3 protein: CASSPRAQLGADTQYF. The sequenced DNA is TGTGCCAGCAGTCCGCGGGCACAACTAGGAGCAGATACGCAGTATTTT.